This T cell receptor (beta chain) is drawn from a study of read filtering for tumor transcriptome and immune sequencing. Background on the study: Transcriptome libraries were built from DNase-treated RNA.

Per germline, CDR1 SQVTM and CDR2 ANQGSEA. The CDR3 has 14 residues. V was shortened by 1 base and J by 0 bases, with 8 bases between the two germline ends. This clonotype has at least ten counts. Molecular barcoded adaptors covering alpha/delta and beta/gamma chains were used on roughly 400 ng RNA. TCRdb processed the reads anew with MiXCR; each CDR3 protein has one entry. The table has 20,000 or so distinct CDR3 sequences, 20% to 25% seen once. V usage is TRBV29-1 and J usage is TRBJ2-3; D is perhaps TRBD1 or TRBD2 (6 bases each). Material for sequencing was a population of CD138-negative cells sorted from bone marrow. The sequence was obtained from a donor at least 40 years old with multiple myeloma. In DNA, the CDR3 is TGCAGCGTTGAAGCGGGGGCCAGCACAGATACGCAGTATTTT. It specifies CSVEAGASTDTQYF.